The 19 T cell receptor beta chains listed next were all sequenced from one sample in a study of cytomegalovirus exposure and HLA in healthy donors. Vbeta (60) and Jbeta (13) primers were used in the PCR. TCRdb's table, derived via immunoSEQ multiplex PCR, lists solely in-frame clones and lacks some. The sample contains 250,000 to 350,000 clones, 86% of which appear only once. The sample taken for sequencing was PBMCs. All receptors derive from a man aged 40-50 years in good health and CMV-seropositive.

V is TRBV5-5 and J is TRBJ1-5; a weak D match, TRBD1 (6 bases). CDR3 size: 14 residues. The germline V gene has CDR1 SGHKS and CDR2 YYEKEE (reference sequence). V dropped 4 bases and J dropped 6 bases, with 14 bases sitting between them. CDR3 amino acids: CASSREGGGQPQHF. The CDR3, as DNA: TGTGCCAGCAGCCGGGAGGGGGGAGGTCAGCCCCAGCATTTT.

The CDR3 DNA follows: TGTGCCAGCAGTTGGGCCGGGGTGGGCACTGAAGCTTTCTTT. Amino acid sequence: CASSWAGVGTEAFF. V and J are TRBV27 and TRBJ1-1; the D is unclear. The CDR3 extends over 14 amino acids. The germline CDR1 and CDR2 sequences are MNHEY and SMNVEV (reference sequence). V was pared by 4 bases and J by 4 bases, with 13 bases between.

The chain is built from TRBV19 and TRBJ1-2, with 9 bases lining up with TRBD1. V shed 4 bases and J 2 bases; nucleotides not matched to a gene: 2. Germline CDR1 is LNHDA and CDR2 is SQIVND (reference sequence). This CDR3 has 14 amino acids. CDR3: CASSRDRENYGYTF. CDR3 nucleotides: TGTGCCAGTAGTAGGGACAGGGAAAACTATGGCTACACCTTC.

The chain combines TRBV6-5 with TRBJ2-7; 8 nucleotides align to TRBD1. There are 15 residues in the CDR3. From germline, CDR1 is MNHEY and CDR2 SVGAGI. V lost 6 bases, J lost 4 bases, and 11 bases stayed unmatched. This CDR3 is CASSRPHGDRYEQYF. CDR3 bases: TGTGCCAGCAGCCGCCCTCACGGGGACAGGTACGAGCAGTACTTC.

The chain combines TRBV10-1 with TRBJ1-1; possible D gene TRBD1, 6 bases. Trimming removed 1 base from V and 1 base from J, with 10 bases in between. The germline CDR1 and CDR2 sequences are WNHNN and SYGVQD (reference sequence). CDR3 length: 15 residues. CDR3 nucleotide sequence: TGCGCCAGCAGTGAGTTCCAGGGGACGAACACTGAAGCTTTCTTT. Translation: CASSEFQGTNTEAFF.

This chain links TRBV4-2 with TRBJ2-6; 10 bases line up with TRBD2. With 1 base clipped from V and 2 bases from J, the junction kept 5 bases outside the gene matches. Germline V gives CDR1 LGHNA, CDR2 YNFKEQ. The CDR3 runs to 18 residues. The CDR3 DNA is TGTGCCAGCAGCCAAGTCCTAGCGGGAGAGCCTGGGGCCAACGTCCTGACTTTC. Translating gives CASSQVLAGEPGANVLTF.

The CDR3 DNA is TGCGCCAGCAGCTTTGAGGGAGGAGGCGAGCAGTACTTC. This codes for CASSFEGGGEQYF. The chain has TRBV5-1 and TRBJ2-7; D might be TRBD2 (6 bases). The CDR3 length is 13 residues. Germline V gene lookup returns CDR1 SGHRS and CDR2 YFSETQ. The ends were cut back, 2 bases at V and 6 bases at J, with 12 bases in the middle.

This chain joins TRBV28 and TRBJ1-2; 7 bases match TRBD1. This CDR3 has 13 residues. The junction had 5 bases not matched to a gene; V was cut back by 2 bases and J by 8 bases. Germline loops: CDR1 MDHEN, CDR2 SYDVKM. The CDR3 DNA reads TGTGCCAGCAGTTTAGGTCAGGGGGAGGGCTACACCTTC. It specifies CASSLGQGEGYTF.

Note on this clone: An end of the junction differs from the germline gene, which may be a read error. CDR3: CASSLASGGSYEQYF. The CDR3, as DNA: TGTGCTAGCAGCTTAGCTAGCGGGGGCTCCTACGAGCAGTACTTC. V gene TRBV7-7 combines with J gene TRBJ2-7; TRBD2 agrees at 10 bases. Germline CDR1 is SSHAT and CDR2 is FNYEAQ (reference sequence). The CDR3 consists of 15 residues.

Only a few counts were recorded for this clone. The chain recombines TRBV28 with TRBJ1-1; D may be TRBD1 (6 bases). V was trimmed by 7 bases and J by 4 bases, leaving 10 bases between them. Germline assignment: CDR1 MDHEN and CDR2 SYDVKM. The CDR3 contains 12 residues. Here the CDR3 DNA reads TGTGCCAGCACCACAGGGAGCACTGAAGCTTTCTTT. Translating gives CASTTGSTEAFF.

The chain employs TRBV20-1 and TRBJ2-1; D gene ambiguous. The V gene lost 8 bases and the J gene lost 7 bases, with 12 bases spanning the gap. The CDR3 is 11 amino acids. Per germline, CDR1 DFQATT and CDR2 SNEGSKA (reference sequence). The CDR3: CSSNRINEQFF. The CDR3 nucleotides read TGCAGTTCCAACAGAATAAATGAGCAGTTCTTC.

This chain connects TRBV7-2 to TRBJ2-1, with TRBD2 as a possible D gene (6 bases). The CDR3 length is 15 residues. The ends were cut back, 2 bases at V and 1 base at J, with 9 bases in the middle. Germline CDR1 SGHTA, CDR2 FQGNSA. CDR3 DNA sequence: TGTGCCAGCAGCTTAAGGGCGGGGTCCTACAATGAGCAGTTCTTC. It encodes CASSLRAGSYNEQFF.

This clone came up a few times. Additional DNA sequences in this sample encode the identical CDR3. The chain joins TRBV5-4 to TRBJ1-5; tentative D call: TRBD1 (5 bases). Per germline, CDR1 SGHNT and CDR2 YYREEE (reference sequence). The CDR3 runs to 14 residues. V was cut by 4 bases and J by 3 bases, with 11 bases left in between. The DNA for the CDR3 is TGTGCCAGCAGCAGTGGGGGGTCCAATCAGCCCCAGCATTTT. This encodes CASSSGGSNQPQHF.

The chain recombines TRBV18 with TRBJ2-1; 10 positions match TRBD2. The trim removed 6 bases at V and 4 bases at J, leaving 6 bases unmatched. The CDR3 is 15 residues long. Germline V CDR1 and CDR2: KGHSH, LQKENI. The CDR3, as DNA: TGTGCCAGCTCCCTCAGACTAGCGGGTTACAATGAGCAGTTCTTC. Its translation is CASSLRLAGYNEQFF.

V usage is TRBV28 and J usage is TRBJ2-7; D is perhaps TRBD2 (5 bases). V was pared by 4 bases and J by 0 bases, with 19 bases between. This CDR3 is built from 17 residues. The germline V gene has CDR1 MDHEN and CDR2 SYDVKM. The CDR3 nucleotides read TGTGCCAGCAGTTCCCTTCATCGGGGTTTCCTCTCCTACGAGCAGTACTTC. It codes for CASSSLHRGFLSYEQYF. The full variable domain, rest sourced from reference TRBV28 and TRBJ2-7, is DVKVTQSSRYLVKRTGEKVFLECVQDMDHENMFWYRQDPGLGLRLIYFSYDVKMKEKGDIPEGYSVSREKKERFSLILESASTNQTSMYLCASSSLHRGFLSYEQYFGPGTRLTVT.

The genes are TRBV29-1 and TRBJ1-2; the match to TRBD1 covers 8 bases. CDR3 size: 12 residues. Germline V lookup: CDR1 SQVTM, CDR2 ANQGSEA. J was trimmed by 8 bases and V by 2 bases; bases with no gene match: 4. CDR3 nucleotide sequence: TGCAGCGTTGAACGGACAGGGCTGGGCTACACCTTC. Translating it yields CSVERTGLGYTF.

This chain joins TRBV30 and TRBJ1-2; TRBD1 matches 9 bases. Germline values: CDR1 GTSNPN, CDR2 SVGIG (reference sequence). This CDR3 region has 16 residues. J lost 2 bases, V lost 1 base, and 8 bases had no gene match. The CDR3 region is CAWSDMAGTGNYGYTF. CDR3 bases: TGTGCCTGGAGTGACATGGCCGGGACAGGGAACTATGGCTACACCTTC. Based on the CDR3 plus reference TRBV30 and TRBJ1-2, the full variable domain is SQTIHQWPATLVQPVGSPLSLECTVEGTSNPNLYWYRQAAGRGLQLLFYSVGIGQISSEVPQNLSASRPQDRQFILSSKKLLLSDSGFYLCAWSDMAGTGNYGYTFGSGTRLTVV.

The chain combines TRBV6-5 with TRBJ1-4; D might be TRBD1 (5 bases). Germline CDR1 MNHEY, CDR2 SVGAGI. The CDR3 consists of 15 residues. V was clipped by 0 bases and J by 5 bases, with 10 bases between them. CDR3 in amino acids: CASSYSHRTNEKLFF. In nucleotides, the CDR3 is TGTGCCAGCAGTTACTCGCACAGGACCAATGAAAAACTGTTTTTT.

V gene TRBV10-3 combines with J gene TRBJ2-7; TRBD1 aligns across 7 bases. Germline V gene sequence: CDR1 ENHRY, CDR2 SYGVKD. V dropped 3 bases and J dropped 5; count of bases not matched to a gene: 4. This CDR3 is built from 13 residues. The DNA for the CDR3 is TGTGCCATCAGTGAATGGGACAGAGACGAGCAGTACTTC. This gives the protein CAISEWDRDEQYF.